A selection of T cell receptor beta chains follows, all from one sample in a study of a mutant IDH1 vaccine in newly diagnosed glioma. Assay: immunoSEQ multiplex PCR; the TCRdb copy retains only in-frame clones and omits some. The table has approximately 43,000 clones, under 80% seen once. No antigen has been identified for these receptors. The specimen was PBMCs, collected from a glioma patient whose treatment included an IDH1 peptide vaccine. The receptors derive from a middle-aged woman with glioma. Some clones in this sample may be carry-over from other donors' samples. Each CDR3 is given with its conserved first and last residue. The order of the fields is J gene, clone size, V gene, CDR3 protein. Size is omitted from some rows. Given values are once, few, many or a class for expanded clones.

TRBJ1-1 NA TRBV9 CASSVGLGQTVLGFGAFF
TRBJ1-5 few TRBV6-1 CASSAQVGFTNQPQHF
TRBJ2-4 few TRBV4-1 CASSQDGGGIQYF
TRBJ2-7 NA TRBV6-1 CASSEEPGAGEQYF
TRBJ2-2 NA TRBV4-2 CASSQRGEKNTGELFF
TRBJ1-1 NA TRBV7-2 CASSLSLQKNTEAFF
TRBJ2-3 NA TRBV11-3 CASSLGAGETSDTQYF
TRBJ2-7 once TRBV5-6 CASSLRTSGGAGSF
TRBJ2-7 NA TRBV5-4 CASSQPGQGAYEQYF
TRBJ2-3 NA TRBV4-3 CASSPTPSGGADTQYF
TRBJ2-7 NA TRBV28 CASSFSPRLAEQYF
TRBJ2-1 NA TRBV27 CASSFSPRVGDNEQFF
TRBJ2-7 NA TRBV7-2 CASSETRHEQYF
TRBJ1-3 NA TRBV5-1 CASSLTGGSGNTIYF
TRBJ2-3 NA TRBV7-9 CASSFMGGGTDTQYF
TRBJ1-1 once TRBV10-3 CAISESAPGRLNTEAFF
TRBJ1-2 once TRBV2 CASRRTDTSNYGYTF
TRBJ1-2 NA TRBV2 CASRQGRGNYGYTF
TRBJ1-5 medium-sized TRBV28 CASSLGQGFRMPQHF
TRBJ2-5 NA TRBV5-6 CASTPGHQWGTQYF
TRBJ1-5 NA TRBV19 CASTLPGTPSAPQHF
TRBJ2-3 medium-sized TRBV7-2 CASSSGPDTQYF
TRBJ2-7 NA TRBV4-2 CASSQGASDEQYF
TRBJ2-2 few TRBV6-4 CASSASGTGELFF
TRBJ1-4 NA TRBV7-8 CASSTAPIRNEKLFF